This T cell receptor (beta chain) was observed in a study of lymphopenia after photon versus proton radiotherapy. Study findings and constraints: Relative stability marked proton patients; photon patients lost diversity and naive cells. Post-nadir diversity loss with photons came from oligoclonal expansion, particularly CD8+ Temra cells. Only patients who died were analyzed for survival; proton advantage is unproven.

The protocol was immunoSEQ multiplex PCR, while the TCRdb copy is restricted to in-frame clones and leaves out a portion. The sample has approximately 65,000 clones; 80% to 90% are singletons. Of note for this clone: Its antigen remains unidentified.

The V gene end was trimmed by 2 bases and the J gene end by 1 base; junction bases not matched to a gene: 1. CDR3 length equals 14 residues. The germline V gene has CDR1 SGHRS and CDR2 YFSETQ. The TCR sequence derives from an elderly man with esophageal cancer. Sequenced material: peripheral blood, taken from a patient treated with proton-based radiotherapy. This sequence joins TRBV5-1 and TRBJ2-5; TRBD2 matches 8 bases. CDR3 bases: TGCGCCAGCAGCTTCACTAGCGGCCAAGAGACCCAGTACTTC. Protein sequence: CASSFTSGQETQYF.